These T cell receptor beta chains were read from a single sample in a study of blood T cell repertoires in COVID-19. Using immunoSEQ multiplex PCR, the repertoire was profiled, and TCRdb retains in-frame clones only, with some absent. The table shows around 150,000 clones, with 65% to 80% occurring only once. What was sequenced was peripheral blood. These receptor sequences come from a man over 45 with acute or convalescent COVID-19. Both conserved end residues are part of each CDR3. The D gene is left open where the match is weak. Expanded clones are given a class, and other clones once, few, many or no size at all.

J gene | V gene | D gene | clone size | CDR3 protein | CDR3 DNA
TRBJ1-6 | TRBV6-5 | NA | NA | CASSSGPYNSPLHF | TGTGCCAGCAGTTCAGGGCCTTATAATTCACCCCTCCACTTT
TRBJ1-1 | TRBV2 | NA | NA | CASRTGTEAFF | TGTGCCAGCAGGACAGGTACTGAAGCTTTCTTT
TRBJ1-1 | TRBV5-4 | TRBD1 | NA | CASSSLPDRGTEAFF | TGTGCCAGCAGCTCACTCCCTGACAGGGGGACTGAAGCTTTCTTT
TRBJ2-2 | TRBV5-4 | TRBD2 | NA | CASSLGASGEDGELFF | TGTGCCAGCAGCTTGGGGGCTAGCGGGGAGGACGGGGAGCTGTTTTTT
TRBJ2-3 | TRBV28 | NA | NA | CASSAPAGLTDTQYF | TGTGCCAGCAGTGCCCCCGCAGGGCTCACAGATACGCAGTATTTT
TRBJ2-5 | TRBV19 | NA | NA | CASSITAAWETQYF | TGTGCCAGTAGTATAACGGCGGCGTGGGAGACCCAGTACTTC
TRBJ1-1 | TRBV5-1 | NA | NA | CASRPGVDTEAFF | TGCGCCAGCAGACCTGGAGTTGACACTGAAGCTTTCTTT
TRBJ1-6 | TRBV6-1 | NA | few | CASLPSGDNVSPLHF | TGTGCCAGCCTTCCTAGCGGGGACAATGTTTCACCCCTCCACTTT
TRBJ1-1 | TRBV6-5 | NA | NA | CASAADRSTEAFF | TGTGCCAGCGCGGCGGATAGAAGCACTGAAGCTTTCTTT
TRBJ2-3 | TRBV12-5 | TRBD2 | NA | CASGLAGTSGGALTQYF | TGTGCTAGTGGTTTGGCCGGGACTAGCGGGGGGGCCCTTACGCAGTATTTT
TRBJ1-4 | TRBV30 | NA | once | CAWSVNSNEKLFF | TGTGCCTGGAGTGTAAACTCAAATGAAAAACTGTTTTTT
TRBJ1-5 | TRBV14 | NA | NA | CASSQVRGQPQHF | TGTGCCAGCAGCCAAGTAAGAGGACAGCCCCAGCATTTT
TRBJ2-3 | TRBV11-3 | TRBD1 | NA | CASSLEVMGDSTKETDTQYF | TGTGCCAGCAGCTTAGAGGTGATGGGGGACAGTACAAAGGAAACAGATACGCAGTATTTT
TRBJ1-1 | TRBV2 | NA | NA | CASRRAGGNTEAFF | TGTGCCAGCAGACGGGCGGGGGGGAACACTGAAGCTTTCTTT
TRBJ2-7 | TRBV4-1 | NA | NA | CASSHGAGPISYEQYF | TGCGCCAGCAGCCACGGGGCGGGACCGATCTCCTACGAGCAGTACTTC
TRBJ1-1 | TRBV6-5 | TRBD1 | NA | CASRDRTGMNTEAFF | TGTGCCAGCAGGGACCGGACAGGGATGAACACTGAAGCTTTCTTT
TRBJ1-2 | TRBV10-3 | NA | NA | CAISEPNYGYTF | TGTGCCATCTCGGAGCCTAACTATGGCTACACCTTC
TRBJ2-3 | TRBV5-1 | NA | NA | CASSLLGAEDTQYF | TGCGCCAGCAGCTTGCTGGGGGCTGAAGATACGCAGTATTTT
TRBJ1-1 | TRBV18 | NA | once | CASSPAGDTEAFF | TGTGCCAGCTCACCAGCAGGGGACACTGAAGCTTTCTTT
TRBJ2-1 | TRBV25-1 | TRBD2 | NA | CASSPSSGGLYNEQFF | TGTGCCAGCAGTCCCAGTAGCGGGGGATTATACAATGAGCAGTTCTTC
TRBJ2-2 | TRBV19 | NA | NA | CASKADSENTGELFF | TGTGCCAGTAAGGCGGACAGCGAGAACACCGGGGAGCTGTTTTTT
TRBJ1-1 | TRBV11-3 | TRBD1 | NA | CASSSGQGGTEAFF | TGTGCCAGCAGCTCCGGACAGGGTGGCACTGAAGCTTTCTTT
TRBJ1-3 | TRBV6-6 | TRBD1 | NA | CASSSGQGAGGNTIYF | TGTGCCAGCAGTTCTGGACAGGGGGCAGGTGGAAACACCATATATTTT
TRBJ2-5 | TRBV2 | NA | NA | CASSALAYETQYF | TGTGCCTCCAGCGCACTAGCTTATGAGACCCAGTACTTC
TRBJ2-5 | TRBV5-6 | TRBD1 | NA | CASSLGTGWETQYF | TGTGCCAGCAGCTTGGGGACAGGATGGGAGACCCAGTACTTC
TRBJ1-3 | TRBV6-6 | TRBD1 | NA | CASSTTGIYGNTIYF | TGTGCCAGCAGTACGACAGGGATCTATGGAAACACCATATATTTT
TRBJ2-5 | TRBV19 | TRBD1 | NA | CASSRGQGYQETQYF | TGTGCCAGTAGTAGGGGACAGGGGTACCAAGAGACCCAGTACTTC
TRBJ2-7 | TRBV18 | TRBD1 | NA | CASSPWGQTYEQYF | TGTGCCAGCTCACCATGGGGACAGACTTACGAGCAGTACTTC
TRBJ2-2 | TRBV11-2 | NA | NA | CASSLAQTRNTGELFF | TGTGCCAGCAGCTTGGCACAGACTAGGAACACCGGGGAGCTGTTTTTT
TRBJ1-5 | TRBV28 | NA | NA | CASKAWTALNQPQHF | TGTGCCAGCAAAGCATGGACTGCCCTCAATCAGCCCCAGCATTTT
TRBJ2-5 | TRBV11-2 | TRBD1 | few | CASSSLGQGREVRETQYF | TGTGCCAGCAGCTCCTTGGGACAGGGGCGTGAAGTAAGGGAGACCCAGTACTTC
TRBJ1-1 | TRBV5-1 | NA | NA | CASRPGWGGTEAFF | TGCGCCAGCCGCCCTGGTTGGGGGGGCACTGAAGCTTTCTTT
TRBJ2-3 | TRBV5-1 | NA | once | CASSLGRGTDTQYF | TGCGCCAGCAGCTTAGGCAGGGGCACAGATACGCAGTATTTT
TRBJ1-1 | TRBV5-1 | NA | NA | CASSSTGSAEAFF | TGCGCCAGCAGCTCGACAGGTAGCGCTGAAGCTTTCTTT
TRBJ2-3 | TRBV5-8 | TRBD1 | NA | CASSLGQGDWDTQYF | TGTGCCAGCAGCTTGGGACAGGGGGATTGGGATACGCAGTATTTT
TRBJ2-7 | TRBV7-9 | TRBD1 | NA | CASSLGTGPREQYF | TGTGCCAGCAGCTTGGGGACAGGGCCTCGCGAGCAGTACTTC
TRBJ1-1 | TRBV30 | TRBD1 | few | CAWRHTTGTTEAFF | TGTGCCTGGCGGCATACGACAGGGACCACTGAAGCTTTCTTT
TRBJ1-3 | TRBV7-9 | TRBD1 | NA | CASSPGTGSGNTIYF | TGTGCCAGCAGCCCAGGGACAGGCTCTGGAAACACCATATATTTT